The 10 T cell receptor beta chains given below trace back to one sample, sequenced in a study of human T cells and chemical hapten exposure (dated by TCRdb to 2020 to 2022). The library was prepared using RACE. The instrument given in TCRdb is NextSeq 500. TCRdb passed the public sequencing reads through fastp at Q25 and MiXCR, retaining productive beta sequences. Here each entry gathers all rows of one CDR3 protein and keeps the most common genes and DNA. This sample lists 80,000 to 100,000 distinct CDR3 sequences; 9.3% were detected once. 2% to 2.5% of the sample goes to the ten largest clones. This sample's time point label indicates: patch test 2, 6 weeks after DPC sensitization. Explained via the paper, the treatment or condition label denotes: therapeutic diphenylcyclopropenone sensitization with weekly scalp DPC. Sequenced material: whole blood, taken in connection with sensitization to the hapten diphenylcyclopropenone (DPC). All receptors come from a middle-aged woman with alopecia areata. Some clones in this sample may be carry-over from other donors' samples.

At least ten counts were recorded for this clonotype. CDR3 protein: CASSSGTIQPQHF. CDR3 nucleotides: TGTGCCAGCAGCTCTGGGACGATTCAGCCCCAGCATTTT. This sequence joins TRBV7-9 and TRBJ1-5, with D perhaps TRBD1 (5 bases). CDR1 SEHNR and CDR2 FQNEAQ come from the germline V gene (reference sequence). The CDR3 covers 13 residues. Trimming removed 4 bases at V and 6 bases at J, with 10 bases between.

The chain is built from TRBV30 and TRBJ2-5; D gene uncertain. Germline V lookup: CDR1 GTSNPN, CDR2 SVGIG (reference sequence). V was trimmed by 1 base and J by 5 bases, leaving 8 bases between them. The CDR3 extends over 12 amino acids. The CDR3 here is CAWSGLGETQYF. The CDR3 region has the DNA TGTGCCTGGAGTGGGTTAGGGGAGACCCAGTACTTC.

This clonotype was found many times. The gene calls are TRBV4-3 and TRBJ2-5; D gene uncertain. The CDR3 runs 14 residues. Looked up from germline, CDR1 is LGHNA and CDR2 is YSLEER. Deletions cut 0 bases from V and 7 bases from J, with 12 bases between. The CDR3 region is CASSQDSNGGTQYF. The CDR3 region has the DNA TGCGCCAGCAGCCAAGATTCAAACGGCGGGACCCAGTACTTC.

This clonotype was detected many times. The V gene is TRBV18, the J gene TRBJ1-2; TRBD1 aligns across 8 bases. This CDR3 region has 14 residues. Germline CDR1 reads KGHSH; CDR2 reads LQKENI. V lost 2 bases to trimming and J lost 6 bases; unmatched junction nucleotides: 5. The CDR3 region is CASSPGRGRDGYTF. The CDR3 DNA sequence: TGTGCCAGCTCACCAGGCAGGGGGCGCGATGGCTACACCTTC.

This clonotype was found a few times. V gene TRBV20-1 combines with J gene TRBJ1-5; 7 bases match TRBD1. Trimming cost V 5 bases and J 8 bases; bases outside gene matches: 6. This CDR3 comprises 12 residues. Germline CDR1 DFQATT, CDR2 SNEGSKA (reference sequence). In DNA form, the CDR3 reads TGCAGTGCTGATAGGGGGCAGGAGCCCCAGCATTTT. This sequence encodes CSADRGQEPQHF.

This chain links TRBV28 with TRBJ2-3, with D possibly TRBD1 on 5 matching bases. CDR1 and CDR2 (germline): MDHEN, SYDVKM. This CDR3 is built from 17 residues. Trimming shortened V by 3 bases and J by 5 bases, and 21 bases separated the two germline ends. Here the CDR3 DNA reads TGTGCCAGCAGTTTCCCACCCTTAGGGGCGGTGAGAGATACGCAGTATTTT. The encoded protein is CASSFPPLGAVRDTQYF.

This clonotype was counted at least ten times. The chain employs TRBV28 and TRBJ2-1, with 11 bases matching TRBD2. Trimming cost V 6 bases and J 5 bases; bases outside gene matches: 12. The V gene's germline CDR1 is MDHEN and CDR2 SYDVKM. The CDR3 spans 17 residues. CDR3 residues: CASRTDPGLAEDNEQFF. The CDR3 DNA reads as TGTGCCAGCAGGACCGATCCGGGACTAGCGGAAGACAATGAGCAGTTCTTC.

V is TRBV20-1 and J is TRBJ2-2; TRBD2 agrees at 8 bases. The CDR3 totals 14 residues. V shed 3 bases, J shed 5 bases, and the junction held 5 bases outside the gene matches. From germline, CDR1 is DFQATT and CDR2 SNEGSKA (reference sequence). This chain's CDR3 is CSASGRVPTGELFF. CDR3 coding DNA: TGCAGTGCTAGCGGGAGGGTCCCTACCGGGGAGCTGTTTTTT.

This clonotype has ten or more counts. J is TRBJ2-7 and V is TRBV2; D remains unclear. Trimming stripped 1 base from V and 12 bases from J, with 10 bases between. This CDR3 has 11 amino acids. The germline CDR1 and CDR2 sequences are SNHLY and FYNNEI. CDR3 sequence reads: CASSEVGSPYF. DNA of the CDR3: TGTGCCAGCAGTGAAGTAGGCTCCCCGTACTTC.

This clonotype was found many times. J is TRBJ1-1 and V is TRBV6-5; TRBD1 aligns across 8 bases. Germline CDR1 and CDR2: MNHEY and SVGAGI. The V segment lost 0 bases and the J segment 1 base; nucleotides outside the gene matches: 4. The CDR3 extends over 16 amino acids. CDR3 sequence reads: CASSYSRGRRNTEAFF. CDR3 sequence (DNA): TGTGCCAGCAGTTACTCCAGGGGGCGCCGGAACACTGAAGCTTTCTTT.